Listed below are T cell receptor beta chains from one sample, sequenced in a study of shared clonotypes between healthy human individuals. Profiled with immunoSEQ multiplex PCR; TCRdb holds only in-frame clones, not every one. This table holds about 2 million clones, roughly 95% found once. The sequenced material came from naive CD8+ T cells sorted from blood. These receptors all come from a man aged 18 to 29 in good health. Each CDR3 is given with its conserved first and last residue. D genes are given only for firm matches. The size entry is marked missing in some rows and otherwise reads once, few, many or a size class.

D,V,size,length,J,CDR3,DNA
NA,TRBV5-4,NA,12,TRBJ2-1,CASSWVGGEQFF,TGTGCCAGCAGCTGGGTAGGGGGAGAGCAGTTCTTC
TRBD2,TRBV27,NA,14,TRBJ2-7,CASRGTSGPYEQYF,TGTGCCAGCAGGGGGACTAGCGGGCCCTACGAGCAGTACTTC
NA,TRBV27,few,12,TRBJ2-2,CASSQNTGELFF,TGTGCCAGCAGTCAGAACACCGGGGAGCTGTTTTTT
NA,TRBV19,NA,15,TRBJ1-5,CASSIESGLLAAQHF,TGTGCCAGTAGTATAGAGAGCGGGCTCCTGGCTGCCCAGCATTTT
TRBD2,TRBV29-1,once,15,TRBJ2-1,CSVGLAGGTYNEQFF,TGCAGCGTTGGACTAGCGGGAGGCACTTACAATGAGCAGTTCTTC
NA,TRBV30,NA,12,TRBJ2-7,CAWRRASNEQYF,TGTGCCTGGAGAAGGGCTTCGAACGAGCAGTACTTC
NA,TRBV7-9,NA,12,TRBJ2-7,CASSPGGPEQYF,TGTGCCAGCAGCCCCGGAGGGCCCGAGCAGTACTTC
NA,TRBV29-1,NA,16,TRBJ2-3,CSVGGQGGASTDTQYF,TGCAGCGTTGGGGGTCAGGGTGGTGCTAGCACAGATACGCAGTATTTT
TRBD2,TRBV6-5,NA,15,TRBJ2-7,CASSYTGTSGYEQYF,TGTGCCAGCAGTTACACCGGGACTAGCGGGTACGAGCAGTACTTC
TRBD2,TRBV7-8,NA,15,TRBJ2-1,CASSLYGTIYNEQFF,TGTGCCAGCAGCTTATACGGGACTATATACAATGAGCAGTTCTTC
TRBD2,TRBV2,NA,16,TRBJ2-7,CASSRLLAGEDYEQYF,TGTGCCAGCAGTCGTCTTCTAGCGGGAGAGGACTACGAGCAGTACTTC
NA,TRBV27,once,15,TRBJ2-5,CASSLMPGQQETQYF,TGTGCCAGCAGTTTAATGCCCGGGCAGCAAGAGACCCAGTACTTC
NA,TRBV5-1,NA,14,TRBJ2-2,CASSLTRAAGELFF,TGCGCCAGCAGCTTGACTAGGGCGGCCGGGGAGCTGTTTTTT
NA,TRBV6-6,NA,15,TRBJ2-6,CASSYSVSGANVLTF,TGTGCCAGCAGTTACTCGGTCTCTGGGGCCAACGTCCTGACTTTC
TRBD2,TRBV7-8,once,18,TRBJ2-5,CASSLGLAGEAPQETQYF,TGTGCCAGCAGCTTAGGACTAGCGGGAGAAGCTCCCCAAGAGACCCAGTACTTC
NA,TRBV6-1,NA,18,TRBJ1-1,CASSEWLGASLMNTEAFF,TGTGCCAGCAGTGAATGGCTGGGGGCCTCTCTTATGAACACTGAAGCTTTCTTT
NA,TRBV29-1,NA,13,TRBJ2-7,CSVDEGLGQEQYF,TGCAGCGTTGATGAGGGGTTGGGACAAGAGCAGTACTTC
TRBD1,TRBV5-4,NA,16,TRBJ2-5,CASSRRGQGLQETQYF,TGTGCCAGCAGCAGAAGAGGACAGGGGCTCCAAGAGACCCAGTACTTC
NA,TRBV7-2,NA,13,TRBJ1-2,CASTKGGNYGYTF,TGTGCCAGCACCAAGGGGGGGAACTATGGCTACACCTTC
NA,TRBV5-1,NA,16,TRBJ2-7,CASSLGGTGLIYEQYF,TGCGCCAGCAGCTTGGGAGGCACAGGGCTGATCTACGAGCAGTACTTC
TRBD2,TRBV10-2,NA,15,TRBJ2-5,CASSVGSGWQETQYF,TGCGCCAGCAGTGTTGGTAGCGGGTGGCAAGAGACCCAGTACTTC
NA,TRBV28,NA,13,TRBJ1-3,CASREYSGNTIYF,TGTGCCAGCAGGGAATACTCTGGAAACACCATATATTTT
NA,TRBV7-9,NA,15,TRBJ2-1,CASSSTRGIYNEQFF,TGTGCCAGCAGCTCTACTAGAGGCATATACAATGAGCAGTTCTTC
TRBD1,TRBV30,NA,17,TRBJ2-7,CAWSDLRTGVSSYEQYF,TGTGCCTGGAGTGATCTTCGGACAGGGGTGAGCTCCTACGAGCAGTACTTC
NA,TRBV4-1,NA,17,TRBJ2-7,CASSQDQGGDSSYEQYF,TGCGCCAGCAGCCAAGACCAGGGCGGGGATAGCTCCTACGAGCAGTACTTC
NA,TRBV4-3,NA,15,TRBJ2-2,CASSQVTQGSGELFF,TGCGCCAGCAGCCAAGTGACTCAGGGATCCGGGGAGCTGTTTTTT